What follows is one T cell receptor beta chain and its context. The junction and the germline gene differ at one end; a read error may be behind it. This CDR3 is built from 16 residues. Per germline, CDR1 KGHDR and CDR2 SFDVKD. Repertoires were generated with immunoSEQ multiplex PCR, while TCRdb's copy carries only in-frame clones and drops some. The sample yields roughly 500,000 clones, roughly nine tenths seen once. These data are taken from a study of Ad26.COV2.S vaccination and SARS-CoV-2 variants. Treatment reported: about 20 received Ad26.COV2.S at low or high dose, single or two shots; several received placebo; per-sample allocation not given. Day 63 after the first vaccine or placebo injection was the time point for sampling. The vaccine antigen was prefusion-stabilized Wuhan SARS-CoV-2 spike.

V and J are TRBV24-1 and TRBJ1-3; D is unresolved. The origin of this receptor is a person between 18 and 65 years old who received the Ad26.COV2.S COVID-19 vaccine or a placebo. The sequencing used peripheral blood, collected in a trial of Ad26.COV2.S vaccine versus placebo. The CDR3 DNA reads as TGTGCCACCAGTGTTTTGACCCAGACGGGGGGAAACACCATATATTTT. Its translation: CATSVLTQTGGNTIYF.